This T cell receptor (beta chain) came from a study of T cells in Graves' hyperthyroidism and ophthalmopathy. General study findings and limits: Ophthalmopathy and stable hyperthyroidism were separated by a 13 V-J model.

Patients aged 18 to 65 had newly diagnosed hyperthyroidism lasting under 2 months. Criteria for exclusion of patients were uncontrolled infection, other autoimmune disease, pregnancy or lactation. The CDR3 contains 14 residues. Trimming cost V 7 bases and J 3 bases, with 15 bases left between them. Germline assignment: CDR1 MDHEN and CDR2 SYDVKM. This clonotype was detected ten times or more. Its antigen is not known. The CDR3 regions of TCR beta were amplified from RNA transcripts. A first-round RT-PCR of the TCR CDR3 used the HTBI primer set. TCRdb passed the multiplex PCR reads through MiXCR, listing each CDR3 protein once. This sample yields 280,000 or so distinct CDR3 sequences, of which around a quarter are seen a single time; about 30% belongs to the top ten.

This rearrangement joins TRBV28 to TRBJ2-5, with D tentatively TRBD2 (5 bases). The clonotype was recovered from a man aged 35 to 55 with Graves' hyperthyroidism that later progressed to Graves' ophthalmopathy. The sequenced sample consisted of blood. The CDR3: CASTRPREEETQYF. The CDR3 DNA follows: TGTGCCAGCACTCGACCCCGGGAAGAAGAGACCCAGTACTTC.